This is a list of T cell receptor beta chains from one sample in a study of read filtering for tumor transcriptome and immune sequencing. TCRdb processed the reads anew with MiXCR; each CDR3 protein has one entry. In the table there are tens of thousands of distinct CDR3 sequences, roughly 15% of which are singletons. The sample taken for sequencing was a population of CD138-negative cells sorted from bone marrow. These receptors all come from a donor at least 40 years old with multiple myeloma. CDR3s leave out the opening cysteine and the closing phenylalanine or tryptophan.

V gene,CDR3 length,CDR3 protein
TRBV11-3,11,ASSLVSGRGYT
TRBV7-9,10,ASSSGAVEQF
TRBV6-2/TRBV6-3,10,ASSSTRHEQF
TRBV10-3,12,AISGQGVGETQY
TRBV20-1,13,SADPGGGRKNEQY
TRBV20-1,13,SAIRPGPNTGELF
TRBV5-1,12,ASNRGESYNEQF
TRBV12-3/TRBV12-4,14,ASTRRRTGVGETQY
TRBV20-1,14,SARGLVGALKETQY
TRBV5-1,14,ASSLMAGGTGETQY
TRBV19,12,ASSIQGSAYEQY
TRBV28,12,ASSPRGFQETQY
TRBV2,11,ASRGERHTEAF
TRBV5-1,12,ASSLEGTGDKLF
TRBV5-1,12,ASSLDGNQETQY
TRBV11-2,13,ASSLGLGNAYEQY
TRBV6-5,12,ASSYSASTGELF
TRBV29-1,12,SVEPGLETDTQY
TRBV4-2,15,ASSQVPLAGGVYEQY
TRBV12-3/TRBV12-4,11,ASNGLNTGELF
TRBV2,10,ASSDRTDTQY
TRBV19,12,ASSISGQGYEQY
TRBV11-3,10,ASSLRGKEQF
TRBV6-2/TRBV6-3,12,ASSPDRGGRPQH
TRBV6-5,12,ASSYRARTGELF
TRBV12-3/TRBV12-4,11,ASSGTNQETQY